This entry lists 17 T cell receptor beta chains sequenced from one sample in a study of T cell repertoires in cytomegalovirus infection. No antigens are known for them. Each CDR3 protein gets one entry after TCRdb re-called the reads with MiXCR. The data hold around 770,000 distinct CDR3 sequences, with under 35% observed a single time. The specimen was cultured CD8+ T cells from PBMCs, collected from culture after CMV antigen stimulation. The receptors originated from a human donor in good health (CMV status not recorded). Some clones in this sample may be carry-over from other donors' samples.

The chain carries TRBV4-1 and TRBJ2-5; 7 bases are shared with TRBD2. The CDR3 has 18 residues. Germline V lookup: CDR1 MGHRA, CDR2 YSYEKL. V gave up 4 bases and J gave up 4 bases; unmatched junction bases: 18. The CDR3 region is CASSPRTRPTGLIETQYF. CDR3 sequence (DNA): TGCGCCAGCAGCCCCAGGACTAGACCAACGGGGCTTATAGAGACCCAGTACTTC.

This clonotype came up once. The chain combines TRBV24-1 with TRBJ2-5; TRBD2 agrees at 8 bases. Germline values: CDR1 KGHDR, CDR2 SFDVKD. Losses at the gene ends were 8 bases for V and 0 bases for J; bases not matched to a gene: 7. This CDR3 is 15 amino acids long. The CDR3 loop reads CATMASGWYQETQYF. In DNA form, the CDR3 reads TGTGCCACCATGGCTAGCGGGTGGTACCAAGAGACCCAGTACTTC.

The chain joins TRBV29-1 to TRBJ2-7, with TRBD1 identical over 10 bases. The CDR3 has 13 residues. Germline CDR1 reads SQVTM; CDR2 reads ANQGSEA. V trimming: 7 bases; J trimming: 4 bases; junction bases outside the gene matches: 7. CDR3 sequence (DNA): TGCAGCGCCAGGACAGGGGGGCTTTACGAGCAGTACTTC. Residues: CSARTGGLYEQYF.

The chain joins TRBV9 to TRBJ1-1, with D perhaps matching TRBD1 (6 bases). Trimming removed 7 bases from V and 0 bases from J, with 10 bases in between. Germline V gene sequence: CDR1 SGDLS, CDR2 YYNGEE. This CDR3 region has 13 residues. CDR3 nucleotides: TGTGCCAGCTCAGGGGACATGAACACTGAAGCTTTCTTT. As protein: CASSGDMNTEAFF.

CDR3 bases: TGTGCCATCAGTGAGGATAGCGGCAATGAGCAGTTCTTC. It encodes CAISEDSGNEQFF. The chain recombines TRBV10-3 with TRBJ2-1; TRBD2 might be the D (6 bases). This CDR3 has 13 amino acids. Germline values: CDR1 ENHRY, CDR2 SYGVKD. The V and J ends lost 2 bases and 6 bases respectively, with 8 bases between them.

The sample holds a few counts of this clonotype. This sequence joins TRBV27 and TRBJ2-7, with TRBD1 matching 7 bases. Trimming took 4 bases from V and 0 from J; bases not matched to a gene: 6. The CDR3 has 15 residues. Germline lookup yields CDR1 MNHEY and CDR2 SMNVEV (reference sequence). The CDR3 spells CASSSGTEFSYEQYF. CDR3 DNA: TGTGCCAGCAGTTCCGGGACAGAGTTCTCCTACGAGCAGTACTTC.

This clonotype showed up many times. The chain links TRBV7-8 to TRBJ2-3, with 7 bases aligning to TRBD2. J gave up 0 bases and V 5 bases, and 14 bases lay outside the gene matches. Germline V lookup: CDR1 SGHVS, CDR2 FQNEAQ. The CDR3 is 18 residues long. CDR3 region: CASSPYRSSGASTDTQYF. In nucleotides, the CDR3 is TGTGCCAGCAGCCCCTACCGCTCTAGCGGAGCTAGCACAGATACGCAGTATTTT.

The chain couples TRBV4-1 to TRBJ2-2; no clear D gene. The germline V gene has CDR1 MGHRA and CDR2 YSYEKL. The CDR3 consists of 16 residues. V dropped 0 bases and J dropped 4 bases, with 12 bases sitting between them. The CDR3 region is CASSQDPAVGTGELFF. As DNA, the CDR3 is TGCGCCAGCAGCCAAGACCCTGCAGTGGGCACCGGGGAGCTGTTTTTT.

V usage is TRBV6-6 and J usage is TRBJ2-1, with 8 bases lining up with TRBD2. Germline-derived CDR1 and CDR2 are MNHNY and SVGAGI (reference sequence). This CDR3 is 16 amino acids long. V was clipped by 8 bases and J by 0 bases; unmatched bases: 9. CDR3 bases: TGTGCCAGCGGCCGGGGGGGGTCAAGCTCCTACAATGAGCAGTTCTTC. The encoded protein is CASGRGGSSSYNEQFF.

A few counts support this clonotype. The chain employs TRBV10-3 and TRBJ2-7; 8 nucleotides line up with TRBD1. The CDR3 has 13 amino acids. After removal of 8 bases from V and 3 bases from J, the junction contained 6 bases not matched to a gene. CDR1 and CDR2 from the germline V gene are ENHRY and SYGVKD. In DNA form, the CDR3 reads TGTGCCATCCAATTTGACAGGGGCTACGAGCAGTACTTC. Protein sequence: CAIQFDRGYEQYF.

A few counts support this clonotype. The chain links TRBV28 to TRBJ2-1, with TRBD1 identical over 7 bases. V gave up 4 bases and J gave up 4 bases; unmatched junction bases: 13. In germline, CDR1 is MDHEN, CDR2 SYDVKM. This CDR3 has 17 amino acids. CDR3 sequence (DNA): TGTGCCAGCAGTTCCTACAGACAGGGTTCTATTTACAATGAGCAGTTCTTC. Its translation is CASSSYRQGSIYNEQFF.

The rearrangement uses TRBV6-5 and TRBJ2-4; 7 nucleotides agree with TRBD1. Germline CDR1 reads MNHEY; CDR2 reads SVGAGI. V lost 2 bases and J lost 0; bases outside the gene matches: 4. The CDR3 length is 16 residues. The CDR3 coding sequence is TGTGCCAGCAGTTACAGGACAGGATCAGCCAAAAACATTCAGTACTTC. This translates into CASSYRTGSAKNIQYF.

The chain employs TRBV4-3 and TRBJ1-1; the D gene is possibly TRBD1 (6 bases). V lost 5 bases to trimming and J lost 2 bases, with 18 bases between them. This CDR3 is built from 16 residues. Looked up from germline, CDR1 is LGHNA and CDR2 is YSLEER. Here the CDR3 reads CASSSGGGPFNTEAFF. The CDR3 DNA reads TGCGCCAGCAGCAGCGGGGGGGGGCCATTCAACACTGAAGCTTTCTTT.

This clonotype was recorded many times. V usage is TRBV7-2 and J usage is TRBJ1-1, with 9 nucleotides matching TRBD1. The germline V gene encodes CDR1 SGHTA and CDR2 FQGNSA. The CDR3 runs 15 residues. Trimming took 4 bases from V and 7 from J; bases not matched to a gene: 10. The CDR3 is CASSSPGTGRREAFF. As DNA, the CDR3 is TGTGCCAGCAGCTCCCCCGGGACAGGGCGCCGTGAAGCTTTCTTT.

The chain combines TRBV7-9 with TRBJ2-1, with D possibly TRBD2 on 6 matching bases. The germline gives CDR1 SEHNR, CDR2 FQNEAQ (reference sequence). V lost 0 bases and J lost 8, with 11 bases in between. This CDR3 region has 14 residues. In DNA form, the CDR3 reads TGTGCCAGCAGCTTAGCGGGGGGAGTCCATGAGCAGTTCTTC. This translates into CASSLAGGVHEQFF.

The V and J genes are TRBV12-3 or TRBV12-4 and TRBJ1-3; TRBD1 aligns across 8 bases. J was trimmed by 0 bases and V by 4 bases; bases with no gene match: 5. This CDR3 has 16 residues. Here the CDR3 DNA reads TGTGCCAGCAGTTCGGGGACAGGAGCCTCTGGAAACACCATATATTTT. Its protein product is CASSSGTGASGNTIYF.

The chain is built from TRBV20-1 and TRBJ1-5, with TRBD1 as a possible D gene (5 bases). V gave up 3 bases and J gave up 0 bases, with 12 bases separating them. The CDR3 is 15 residues long. CDR1 is DFQATT, CDR2 SNEGSKA, per germline (reference sequence). The CDR3 DNA is TGCAGTGCTAGGTCCGGGGGATATAGCAATCAGCCCCAGCATTTT. Its protein product is CSARSGGYSNQPQHF.